A selection of T cell receptor beta chains follows, all from one sample in a study of radiation and T cells in renal cell carcinoma. TCRdb keeps only in-frame clones here, not all; method: immunoSEQ multiplex PCR. The repertoire holds about 22,000 clones, roughly three quarters seen once, with about 40% in the top ten. The material sequenced was blood, taken from a patient whose treatment included radiotherapy and nephrectomy. The source is a man aged 60-69 years with renal cell carcinoma. The CDR3 runs from the conserved cysteine through the conserved F or W. Each record gives: CDR3 protein, CDR3 DNA, J gene, CDR3 length, V gene, D gene. D genes are given only for firm matches.

CAWSVLAGGLETQYF | TGTGCCTGGAGTGTACTAGCGGGAGGATTAGAGACCCAGTACTTC | TRBJ2-5 | 15 | TRBV30 | TRBD2
CASSLTGGNPRSGANVLTF | TGTGCCAGCAGCTTGACAGGGGGCAATCCCCGCTCTGGGGCCAACGTCCTGACTTTC | TRBJ2-6 | 19 | TRBV7-2 | TRBD1
CASSLGRAGTGELFF | TGTGCCAGCAGCTTAGGCCGCGCAGGCACCGGGGAGCTGTTTTTT | TRBJ2-2 | 15 | TRBV7-2 | .
CAWEGAAANYEQYF | TGTGCCTGGGAGGGGGCGGCTGCAAACTACGAGCAGTACTTC | TRBJ2-7 | 14 | TRBV30 | TRBD1
CASSVDRDSGNTIYF | TGCGCCAGCAGCGTAGACAGGGACTCTGGAAACACCATATATTTT | TRBJ1-3 | 15 | TRBV5-1 | TRBD1
CASRGKETQYF | TGTGCCAGCAGGGGGAAAGAGACCCAGTACTTC | TRBJ2-5 | 11 | TRBV2 | .
CASSEWGYEQYF | TGTGCCAGCAGTGAATGGGGGTACGAGCAGTACTTC | TRBJ2-7 | 12 | TRBV25-1 | .
CASSLEVKGDEKLFF | TGTGCCAGCAGCTTGGAGGTTAAGGGGGATGAAAAACTGTTTTTT | TRBJ1-4 | 15 | TRBV5-8 | .
CASSEWAKSTDTQYF | TGTGCCAGCAGTGAATGGGCCAAGAGCACAGATACGCAGTATTTT | TRBJ2-3 | 15 | TRBV25-1 | .
CASSLGDSSYNEQFF | TGTGCCAGCAGCTTAGGCGACAGCTCCTACAATGAGCAGTTCTTC | TRBJ2-1 | 15 | TRBV7-8 | .
CASSYPPGGWSGYTF | TGTGCCAGCAGTTACCCGCCGGGAGGGTGGTCTGGCTACACCTTC | TRBJ1-2 | 15 | TRBV6-5 | .